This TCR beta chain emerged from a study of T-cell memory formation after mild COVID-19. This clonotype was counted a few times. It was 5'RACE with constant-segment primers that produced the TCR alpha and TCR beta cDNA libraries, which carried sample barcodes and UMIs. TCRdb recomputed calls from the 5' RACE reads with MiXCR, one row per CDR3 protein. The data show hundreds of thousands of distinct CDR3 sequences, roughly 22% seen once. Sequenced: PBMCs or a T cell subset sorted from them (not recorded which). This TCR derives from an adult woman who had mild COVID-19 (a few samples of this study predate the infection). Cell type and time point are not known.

The CDR3 bases are TGTGCCACCAGTGGAACAGAGACTTACCAAGAGACCCAGTACTTC. It is translated as CATSGTETYQETQYF. The chain is built from TRBV24-1 and TRBJ2-5; no firm D call. Germline V CDR1 and CDR2: KGHDR, SFDVKD. The CDR3 has 15 amino acids. V was pared by 5 bases and J by 0 bases, with 12 bases between.